A selection of T cell receptor beta chains follows, all from one sample in a study of blood T cell repertoires in COVID-19. Here immunoSEQ multiplex PCR was the method, and the copy in TCRdb shows in-frame clones only, minus some. Found here are approximately 300,000 clones, 80% to 90% of them singletons; the top ten hold about 6%. Material for sequencing was peripheral blood. The receptors shown here come from a man aged 18 to 30 who had recovered from COVID-19. Both conserved end residues are part of each CDR3. Each record gives: J gene, D gene, CDR3 length, V gene, clone size, CDR3 DNA, CDR3 protein. A D gene is named only where the DNA matches it firmly. The listing skips clone size in some rows; elsewhere it reads once, few, many or a size class.

j_call: TRBJ1-1
d_call: .
cdr3_length: 13
v_call: TRBV4-2
clone_size: few
cdr3_nt: TGTGCCAGCAGCCAATACAGGAACACTGAAGCTTTCTTT
cdr3_aa: CASSQYRNTEAFF

j_call: TRBJ2-7
d_call: TRBD2
cdr3_length: 12
v_call: TRBV27
clone_size: .
cdr3_nt: TGTGCCAGCAAATCTAGCGGTTACGAGCAGTACTTC
cdr3_aa: CASKSSGYEQYF

j_call: TRBJ2-7
d_call: .
cdr3_length: 14
v_call: TRBV6-1
clone_size: .
cdr3_nt: TGTGCCAGCAGTGAATGGGGGGTCTCCTACGAGCAGTACTTC
cdr3_aa: CASSEWGVSYEQYF

j_call: TRBJ1-1
d_call: TRBD1
cdr3_length: 16
v_call: TRBV9
clone_size: few
cdr3_nt: TGTGCCAGCAGCTTAGGGACAGGGGGCGCGAACACTGAAGCTTTCTTT
cdr3_aa: CASSLGTGGANTEAFF

j_call: TRBJ2-3
d_call: .
cdr3_length: 12
v_call: TRBV29-1
clone_size: .
cdr3_nt: TGCAGCGTTGGACTAGTTACAGATACGCAGTATTTT
cdr3_aa: CSVGLVTDTQYF

j_call: TRBJ1-4
d_call: .
cdr3_length: 15
v_call: TRBV19
clone_size: .
cdr3_nt: TGTGCCAGTAGTAACCAGGGGTTGGCTAATGAAAAACTGTTTTTT
cdr3_aa: CASSNQGLANEKLFF

j_call: TRBJ1-5
d_call: .
cdr3_length: 12
v_call: TRBV12-3/TRBV12-4
clone_size: .
cdr3_nt: TGTGCCAGCAGTTTGTACAGGCAGCCCCAGCATTTT
cdr3_aa: CASSLYRQPQHF

j_call: TRBJ1-1
d_call: TRBD1
cdr3_length: 13
v_call: TRBV18
clone_size: .
cdr3_nt: TGTGCCAGCTCCCGAGACAGGGACTCTGAAGCTTTCTTT
cdr3_aa: CASSRDRDSEAFF

j_call: TRBJ1-2
d_call: TRBD1
cdr3_length: 15
v_call: TRBV29-1
clone_size: .
cdr3_nt: TGCAGCGTTCCCCTCGGACAGGGCAGTTACTATGGCTACACCTTC
cdr3_aa: CSVPLGQGSYYGYTF

j_call: TRBJ1-5
d_call: .
cdr3_length: 15
v_call: TRBV7-8
clone_size: .
cdr3_nt: TGTGCCAGCAGCTTGACAGTCTTTAGCAATCAGCCCCAGCATTTT
cdr3_aa: CASSLTVFSNQPQHF

j_call: TRBJ1-5
d_call: .
cdr3_length: 15
v_call: TRBV15
clone_size: .
cdr3_nt: TGTGCCACCAGCAGACCGGACATTAGCAATCAGCCCCAGCATTTT
cdr3_aa: CATSRPDISNQPQHF